The present entry profiles one T cell receptor (beta chain) with its context. Antigen specificity is unknown. TCRdb's table, derived via immunoSEQ multiplex PCR, lists solely in-frame clones and lacks some. The sample lists approximately 10,000 clones, around 86% occurring once. The data were obtained in a study of a mutant IDH1 vaccine in newly diagnosed glioma. Background on the study: Scheduled for weeks 1, 3, 5, 7, 11, 15, 19 and 23, eight vaccinations were given to patients. Most patients had received both radiotherapy and temozolomide, the prior options being radiotherapy, temozolomide, or both. Vaccines were begun 4-6 weeks after radiotherapy alone, or with temozolomide cycles. Averaging around 42 years of age, treated patients were around 60% male and approximately 40% female.

Specified time point: week 5, during vaccination. Every vaccine dose comprised 300 ug of mutant IDH1 20-mer peptide plus topical imiquimod. The CDR3 spans 11 residues. Looked up from germline, CDR1 is DFQATT and CDR2 is SNEGSKA (reference sequence). V was clipped by 6 bases and J by 2 bases, with 8 bases between them. The sample here was PBMCs, taken from a glioma patient whose treatment included an IDH1 peptide vaccine. This sequence joins TRBV20-1 and TRBJ2-7; D possibly corresponds to TRBD1 (5 bases). This receptor was taken from a woman between 40 and 50 years old with glioma. Some clones in this sample may be carry-over from other donors' samples. As DNA, the CDR3 is TGCAGTGCCACAGGCACCTACGAGCAGTACTTC. Encoded protein: CSATGTYEQYF.